These 15 T cell receptor beta chains were sequenced from one sample in a study of OX40 agonist ivuxolimab in advanced cancers. Data came from immunoSEQ multiplex PCR; TCRdb stores just in-frame clones and leaves some out. The sample contains about 9,800 clones, around 92% of which appear only once. This material consisted of CD4+ or CD8+ T cells sorted from blood, taken in a trial of the OX40 agonist ivuxolimab. The receptors here all came from an adult with an advanced solid tumor such as melanoma, head and neck, liver or kidney cancer.

The CDR3 DNA sequence: TGCAGTGGGGGGGGGAACCAAGATACGCAGTATTTT. This encodes CSGGGNQDTQYF. The chain combines TRBV29-1 with TRBJ2-3, with 7 bases fitting TRBD2. Germline V lookup: CDR1 SQVTM, CDR2 ANQGSEA. The CDR3 runs 12 residues.

This clone was counted between two and nine times. The chain recombines TRBV10-3 with TRBJ2-1; possibly TRBD1 for D (6 bases). V lost 7 bases to trimming and J lost 9 bases, with 10 bases between them. CDR3 length equals 11 residues. Germline V CDR1 and CDR2: ENHRY, SYGVKD. The CDR3 spells CAIMGAGEQFF. CDR3 DNA sequence: TGTGCCATCATGGGGGCCGGTGAGCAGTTCTTC.

This chain joins TRBV5-1 and TRBJ2-1, with 11 positions matching TRBD2. After removal of 7 bases from V and 4 bases from J, the junction contained 4 bases not matched to a gene. This CDR3 spans 14 amino acids. The germline V gene has CDR1 SGHRS and CDR2 YFSETQ. As DNA, the CDR3 is TGCGCCAGCGCGGGACTAGCGGAATACAATGAGCAGTTCTTC. As protein: CASAGLAEYNEQFF. The full variable domain, its missing parts supplied by reference TRBV5-1 and TRBJ2-1, is KAGVTQTPRYLIKTRGQQVTLSCSPISGHRSVSWYQQTPGQGLQFLFEYFSETQRNKGNFPGRFSGRQFSNSRSEMNVSTLELGDSALYLCASAGLAEYNEQFFGPGTRLTVL.

V and J are TRBV7-9 and TRBJ2-2, with no clear D. With 0 bases removed from V and 4 bases from J, the gap between germline ends came to 6 bases. Germline V lookup: CDR1 SEHNR, CDR2 FQNEAQ (reference sequence). The CDR3 sequence is 14 residues long. The CDR3 DNA follows: TGTGCCAGCAGCTTAGCGAAGTCCACCGGGGAGCTGTTTTTT. It encodes CASSLAKSTGELFF.

V and J are TRBV10-3 and TRBJ2-3; D might be TRBD1 (6 bases). V was clipped by 6 bases and J by 4 bases, with 8 bases between them. The CDR3 has 12 residues. Per germline, CDR1 ENHRY and CDR2 SYGVKD. The CDR3 region is CAIRDSADTQYF. The CDR3 DNA sequence: TGTGCCATCAGGGACAGCGCAGATACGCAGTATTTT.

The genes are TRBV6-1 and TRBJ2-1; no definite D call. Trimming cost V 1 base and J 2 bases, with 15 bases left between them. The germline CDR1 and CDR2 sequences are MNHNS and SASEGT. The CDR3 sequence is 17 residues long. The CDR3, as DNA: TGTGCCAGCAGTGAAGAATTACGTGGGTTTCCCTACAATGAGCAGTTCTTC. It encodes CASSEELRGFPYNEQFF.

V gene TRBV7-9 combines with J gene TRBJ2-1, with 8 nucleotides matching TRBD2. The CDR3 loop spans 17 amino acids. Germline lookup yields CDR1 SEHNR and CDR2 FQNEAQ (reference sequence). The junction had 8 bases not matched to a gene; V was cut back by 2 bases and J by 2 bases. CDR3 sequence reads: CASSLKLAAEAYNEQFF. In DNA form, the CDR3 reads TGTGCCAGCAGCTTAAAACTAGCGGCCGAAGCCTACAATGAGCAGTTCTTC.

A note on this clone: A junction end diverges from the germline sequence, so it may reflect a read error. This chain joins TRBV5-6 and TRBJ2-3; D unresolved. The CDR3 loop spans 13 amino acids. CDR1 is SGHDT, CDR2 YYEEEE, per germline. The CDR3 spells CASRLGYTDTQYF. The CDR3, as DNA: TGTGCCAGCAGATTGGGGTACACAGATACGCAGTATTTT.

The chain uses TRBV2 and TRBJ1-6; 7 positions match TRBD1. CDR3 length: 15 residues. V was pared by 5 bases and J by 2 bases, with 3 bases of the junction left unmatched. The germline CDR1 and CDR2 sequences are SNHLY and FYNNEI. The CDR3 region has the DNA TGTGCCAGCAGTTTACAGGGGACCTATAATTCACCCCTCCACTTT. Translation: CASSLQGTYNSPLHF.

This clone has just one count. The rearrangement links TRBV7-2 to TRBJ1-1, with D uncertain. This CDR3 spans 15 amino acids. Trimming took 5 bases from V and 3 from J, leaving 16 bases between them. Per the germline V gene, CDR1 is SGHTA and CDR2 is FQGNSA. CDR3 sequence: CASSPGGSKDTEAFF. The CDR3 bases are TGTGCCAGCAGCCCGGGAGGGTCGAAGGACACTGAAGCTTTCTTT.

V gene TRBV7-3 combines with J gene TRBJ2-1, with 9 positions matching TRBD1. The CDR3 runs 16 residues. The trim removed 5 bases at V and 6 bases at J, leaving 11 bases unmatched. Germline V gene data show CDR1 as SGHTA and CDR2 as FQGTGA. The CDR3 region is CASSRYPGTGSNEQFF. In nucleotides, the CDR3 is TGTGCCAGCAGCCGGTATCCCGGGACAGGGAGCAATGAGCAGTTCTTC.

The V gene is TRBV21-1, the J gene TRBJ2-3; the table's D call, TRBD2, has no DNA check behind it. TRBV21-1 is deemed a pseudogene. This CDR3 region has 17 residues. The CDR3 DNA reads TGTGCCAGCAGCAAAGAGGAGGCGGGAGTTCGCGCAGATACGCAGTATTTT. Amino acid sequence: CASSKEEAGVRADTQYF.

The rearrangement uses TRBV18 and TRBJ2-5; TRBD2 matches 7 bases. With V trimmed by 7 bases and J by 2 bases, 4 bases remained unmatched. CDR1 is KGHSH and CDR2 is LQKENI in the germline V gene. CDR3 size: 13 residues. CDR3 nucleotides: TGTGCCAGCTTCGGGGAGGGGCAAGAGACCCAGTACTTC. Protein: CASFGEGQETQYF.

This chain uses TRBV6-5 with TRBJ2-2; D unclear. V shed 2 bases and J shed 3 bases, with 7 bases lying between them. Germline V gene sequence: CDR1 MNHEY, CDR2 SVGAGI. This CDR3 is 14 amino acids long. CDR3 in amino acids: CASSYDPHTGELFF. In DNA form, the CDR3 reads TGTGCCAGCAGTTACGATCCCCACACCGGGGAGCTGTTTTTT.

V gene TRBV27 combines with J gene TRBJ2-1, with 11 bases identical to TRBD2. The CDR3 extends over 14 amino acids. Germline V gene sequence: CDR1 MNHEY, CDR2 SMNVEV (reference sequence). Trimming took 6 bases from V and 12 from J; bases not matched to a gene: 10. The CDR3 region is CASRGLADRRGQFF. In DNA form, the CDR3 reads TGTGCCAGCAGGGGACTAGCGGACAGACGGGGGCAGTTCTTC.